This TCR beta chain was recovered during a study of cytomegalovirus exposure and HLA in healthy donors. Overall study: Inside one of the first data releases sat 75 million to 100 million unique TCRs taken from HLA-typed donors. General study points: Differences between HLA loci emerged in a later analysis of TCR association rates, with DRB1 most and HLA-C fewest. Some TCR beta chains (more than 150 of them) were listed as cytomegalovirus-associated. While the bulk of TCR sequences proved rare, some public TCRs turned up in many donors.

Primers for the PCR totalled 60 Vbeta and 13 Jbeta. TCRdb's copy holds only in-frame clones and misses some; the assay was immunoSEQ multiplex PCR. This sample yields 100,000 to 150,000 clones, of which over 65% are seen a single time; about 2% belongs to the top ten. Regarding this clone: Its antigen is unidentified.

Sequenced sample: PBMCs. This clonotype originated in a man in his late teens or twenties in good health and CMV-seronegative.

Here the CDR3 reads CASSAGQGGPYEQYF. The DNA of the CDR3 is TGTGCCAGCAGCGCCGGACAGGGGGGACCCTACGAGCAGTACTTC. The V and J genes are TRBV9 and TRBJ2-7, with 10 bases aligning to TRBD1. This CDR3 spans 15 amino acids. With V trimmed by 3 bases and J by 2 bases, 5 bases remained unmatched. Germline CDR1 SGDLS, CDR2 YYNGEE.